This T cell receptor (beta chain) was recorded in a study of OX40 agonist ivuxolimab in advanced cancers. Whole-study context: Of mixed ages from roughly 23 to 85 and averaging roughly 60 years, the group was 65% to 85% male.

This CDR3 is 15 amino acids long. V trimming: 3 bases; J trimming: 0 bases; junction bases outside the gene matches: 3. The germline gives CDR1 LNHDA, CDR2 SQIVND (reference sequence). Overall study findings and caveats: People who partly responded at 0.1-3.0 mg/kg had some of the least clonal expansion seen.

The method was immunoSEQ multiplex PCR; TCRdb's version includes in-frame clones alone and lacks a portion of them. The sample lists tens of thousands of clones, about 86% occurring once. Baseline was the first blood sampling point, followed by cycle 4 day 1 and cycle 7 day 1. With regard to this clone: What it binds is unknown.

The material was CD4+ or CD8+ T cells sorted from blood, obtained in a trial of the OX40 agonist ivuxolimab. The J gene is TRBJ2-3, the V gene TRBV19, with 7 bases matching TRBD1. The sequence was obtained from an adult with an advanced solid tumor such as melanoma, head and neck, liver or kidney cancer. The CDR3 protein is CASSILTGSTDTQYF. CDR3 coding DNA: TGTGCCAGTAGTATTCTGACAGGGAGCACAGATACGCAGTATTTT.